This T cell receptor (beta chain) was sequenced during a study of blood T cell repertoires in COVID-19. As handled by the study authors: Scientists estimated how many nucleated cells there were by amplifying reference gene primers. The protocol was immunoSEQ multiplex PCR, while the TCRdb copy is restricted to in-frame clones and leaves out a portion. V and J calls and clone size are copied from that table; D and trimming were computed from the DNA. Of under 200,000 clones listed, more than 70% are singletons. This CDR3 comprises 16 residues. CDR1 and CDR2 from the germline V gene are SGHRS and YFSETQ. J was trimmed by 7 bases and V by 2 bases; bases with no gene match: 6. Allocation to cohorts depended on clinical history reported by the participants.

The specimen sequenced was PBMCs or T cells enriched from blood (not recorded which). This chain joins TRBV5-1 and TRBJ2-2; 12 bases align to TRBD1. This sequence was found in a man between 35 and 55 years old with acute COVID-19. The CDR3 coding sequence is TGCGCCAGCAGCTTTGGGACAGGGGGCTTTTACGGGGAGCTGTTTTTT. Its protein product is CASSFGTGGFYGELFF.